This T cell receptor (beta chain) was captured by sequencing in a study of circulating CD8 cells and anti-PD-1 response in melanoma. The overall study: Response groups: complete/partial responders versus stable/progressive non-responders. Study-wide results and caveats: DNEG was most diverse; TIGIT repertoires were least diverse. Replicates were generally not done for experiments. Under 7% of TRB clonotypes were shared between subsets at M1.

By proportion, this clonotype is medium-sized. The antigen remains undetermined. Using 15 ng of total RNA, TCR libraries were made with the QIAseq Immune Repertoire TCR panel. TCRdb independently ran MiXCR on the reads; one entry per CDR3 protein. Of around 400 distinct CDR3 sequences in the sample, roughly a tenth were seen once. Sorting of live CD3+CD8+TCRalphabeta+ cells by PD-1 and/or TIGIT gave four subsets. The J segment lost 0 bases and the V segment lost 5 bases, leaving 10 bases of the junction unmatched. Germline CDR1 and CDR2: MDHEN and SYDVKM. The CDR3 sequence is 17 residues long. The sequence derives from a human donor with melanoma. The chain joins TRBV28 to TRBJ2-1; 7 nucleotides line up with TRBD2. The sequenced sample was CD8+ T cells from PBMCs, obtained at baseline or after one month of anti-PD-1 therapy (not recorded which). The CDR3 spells CASSPLAGLSSYNEQFF. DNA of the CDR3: TGTGCCAGCAGTCCCTTAGCGGGCCTTAGCTCCTACAATGAGCAGTTCTTC.